This entry describes one TCR beta chain. Clones were sequenced by immunoSEQ multiplex PCR, and TCRdb holds only the in-frame ones, with some missing. The sample includes some 2 million clones, 85% to 95% of them seen just once. This record comes from a study of shared clonotypes between healthy human individuals. The CDR3 spans 16 residues. Trimming took off 2 bases at V and 3 bases at J, with 17 bases between the two ends. Germline CDR1 SNHLY, CDR2 FYNNEI. Only CD45RO-negative cells positively selected for CCR7 counted as naive CD8 cells, so terminally differentiated effector memory CD45RA+ cells were excluded.

This sequence originates from a young man in good health. Sequenced input: naive CD8+ T cells sorted from blood. The chain links TRBV2 to TRBJ2-7, with D perhaps TRBD1 (6 bases). This CDR3 is CASSEWFGRGGYEQYF. DNA for the CDR3: TGTGCCAGCAGTGAATGGTTCGGCAGGGGCGGCTACGAGCAGTACTTC.